Below, 31 T cell receptor beta chains from the same sample are listed, as sequenced in a study of CD8 T cells in ankylosing spondylitis. Study conclusions and caveats: A TCR beta motif of 8 or 9 highly homologous variants appeared characteristic of ankylosing spondylitis blood.

Antigen specificity for these receptors is unknown. TCRdb analysed the 5' RACE reads with MiXCR anew, one entry per CDR3 protein. The table shows over 600,000 distinct CDR3 sequences, with around 20% occurring only once. The sequenced sample was blood, either unsorted or a sorted T cell fraction (not recorded which). Receptors were obtained from a male donor with ankylosing spondylitis.

This clonotype was observed many times. This sequence joins TRBV3-1 and TRBJ1-1; tentative D call: TRBD1 (5 bases). Trimming pared 1 base from V and 11 bases from J, leaving 8 bases between. Germline values: CDR1 LGHDT, CDR2 YNNKEL (reference sequence). This CDR3 has 11 residues. The CDR3 region is CASSQAGEAFF. CDR3 in DNA: TGTGCCAGCAGCCAAGCGGGGGAGGCTTTCTTT.

The sample holds a few counts of this clonotype. The rearrangement uses TRBV12-3 or TRBV12-4 and TRBJ1-2; TRBD1 might be the D (6 bases). The CDR3 extends over 15 amino acids. V was pared by 2 bases and J by 4 bases, with 14 bases between. The CDR3 loop is CASSLWGKGGYGYTF. DNA of the CDR3: TGTGCCAGCAGTTTATGGGGAAAGGGGGGCTATGGCTACACCTTC.

This clonotype occurred a few times. The rearrangement uses TRBV4-1 and TRBJ2-1; 8 positions match TRBD2. Looked up from germline, CDR1 is MGHRA and CDR2 is YSYEKL. The CDR3 covers 16 residues. V was clipped by 2 bases and J by 3 bases; unmatched bases: 6. The CDR3 DNA is TGCGCCAGCAGCCAACCTGAGCGGGGGCTCTACAATGAGCAGTTCTTC. Protein product: CASSQPERGLYNEQFF.

The chain employs TRBV7-9 and TRBJ1-1; 8 bases match TRBD1. Germline lookup yields CDR1 SEHNR and CDR2 FQNEAQ (reference sequence). CDR3 size: 14 residues. V was pared by 4 bases and J by 1 base, with 2 bases of the junction left unmatched. CDR3: CASSSGGWNTEAFF. The CDR3 nucleotides are TGTGCCAGCAGCTCAGGGGGCTGGAACACTGAAGCTTTCTTT.

This clonotype appeared many times. V and J are TRBV3-1 and TRBJ2-7, with D hard to call. The CDR3 sequence is 14 residues long. Germline CDR1 is LGHDT and CDR2 is YNNKEL (reference sequence). V was cut by 3 bases and J by 3 bases, with 12 bases left in between. CDR3 protein: CASSQGQIYYEQYF. The CDR3 DNA is TGTGCCAGCAGCCAGGGCCAGATCTACTACGAGCAGTACTTC.

This clonotype was found a few times. This chain connects TRBV3-1 to TRBJ1-6; D not resolved. Trimming pared 2 bases from V and 7 bases from J, leaving 3 bases between. The CDR3 extends over 12 amino acids. Looked up from germline, CDR1 is LGHDT and CDR2 is YNNKEL (reference sequence). Here the CDR3 reads CASSQTNSPLHF. The CDR3 DNA sequence: TGTGCCAGCAGCCAAACAAATTCACCCCTCCACTTT.

The chain employs TRBV4-1 and TRBJ1-4; no definite D call. Trimming removed 1 base at V and 6 bases at J, with 9 bases between. The CDR3 is made up of 14 amino acids. CDR1 and CDR2 from the germline V gene are MGHRA and YSYEKL. The CDR3 loop is CASSQGRTDEKLFF. Here the CDR3 DNA reads TGCGCCAGCAGCCAAGGGAGGACGGATGAAAAACTGTTTTTT.

The rearrangement joins TRBV14 to TRBJ1-2; no firm D call. Germline V CDR1 and CDR2: SGHDN, FVKESK. This CDR3 has 17 amino acids. V shed 0 bases and J shed 6 bases, with 20 bases lying between them. DNA for the CDR3: TGTGCCAGCAGCCAAGATACCGTCAGACAAGGGTATGATGGCTACACCTTC. It is translated as CASSQDTVRQGYDGYTF.

This clonotype was counted at least ten times. The rearrangement links TRBV12-3 or TRBV12-4 to TRBJ1-6; D is uncertain. V was pared by 3 bases and J by 8 bases, with 5 bases between. The CDR3 is 12 amino acids. The CDR3 protein is CASSLRDSPLHF. DNA for the CDR3: TGTGCCAGCAGTTTGCGGGATTCACCCCTCCACTTT.

The CDR3 nucleotides read TGCAGTGCGCCCAGGGGGCCCTACAATGAGCAGTTCTTC. This sequence encodes CSAPRGPYNEQFF. The V call is TRBV20-1, the J call TRBJ2-1, with 8 positions matching TRBD1. Germline trimming cut 6 bases from V and 2 bases from J; bases unmatched to any gene: 3. Germline CDR1 reads DFQATT; CDR2 reads SNEGSKA (reference sequence). The CDR3 is made up of 13 amino acids.

This chain connects TRBV12-3 or TRBV12-4 to TRBJ2-3; TRBD2 is a possible D gene (5 bases). The length of the CDR3 is 14 residues. V dropped 2 bases and J dropped 4 bases, with 10 bases sitting between them. The CDR3 sequence: CASSLQRWPDTQYF. The CDR3 DNA reads as TGTGCCAGCAGTTTACAGCGGTGGCCAGATACGCAGTATTTT.

This clonotype turned up a few times. A much larger clone lies a single base off, so this may be a read error. The chain joins TRBV6-5 to TRBJ1-6; perhaps TRBD1 as D (5 bases). Between the trimmed V and J ends, which lost 4 bases and 0 bases, there was a span of 7 bases. The CDR3 length is 15 residues. Germline-derived CDR1 and CDR2 are MNHEY and SVGAGI. CDR3 nucleotides: TGTGCCAGCAGTTTGGGGACCTCCTATAATTCACCCCTCCACTTT. Translation: CASSLGTSYNSPLHF.

In this sample, this clonotype turned up many times. As DNA, the CDR3 is TGTGCCAGCAGCTTGCCGCTGGGGGAGCAGTACTTC. Its protein is CASSLPLGEQYF. The V and J genes are TRBV5-6 and TRBJ2-7; D not certain. The CDR3 runs to 12 residues. Trimming removed 1 base from V and 7 bases from J, with 9 bases in between. Germline lookup yields CDR1 SGHDT and CDR2 YYEEEE. Using reference TRBV5-6 and TRBJ2-7 for the parts outside the CDR3, the full variable domain is DAGVTQSPTHLIKTRGQQVTLRCSPKSGHDTVSWYQQALGQGPQFIFQYYEEEERQRGNFPDRFSGHQFPNYSSELNVNALLLGDSALYLCASSLPLGEQYFGPGTRLTVT.

In regard to this clonotype: This may be a read error: a much more frequent sequence differs by one nucleotide. V gene TRBV2 combines with J gene TRBJ2-6; D not certain. Germline CDR1 and CDR2: SNHLY and FYNNEI. The V end was cut by 6 bases, the J end by 0 bases, with 6 bases between. This CDR3 spans 14 amino acids. The CDR3 DNA sequence: TGTGCCAGCAGGCCAAACTCTGGGGCCAACGTCCTGACTTTC. It specifies CASRPNSGANVLTF.

The rearrangement joins TRBV4-1 to TRBJ2-3; D call uncertain. The CDR3 covers 17 residues. Trimming left V 0 bases short and J 0 bases short, with 13 bases between. Germline assignment: CDR1 MGHRA and CDR2 YSYEKL. The CDR3, as DNA: TGCGCCAGCAGCCAAGATCCTTCGCGAGAGAGCACAGATACGCAGTATTTT. Its protein product is CASSQDPSRESTDTQYF.

Many counts were recorded for this clonotype. CDR3 in DNA: TGTGCCAGCAGGGGGAAACAGGGACGTGGGGCCAACGTCCTGACTTTC. Translating gives CASRGKQGRGANVLTF. The chain recombines TRBV7-9 with TRBJ2-6; a possible D gene is TRBD1 (6 bases). The V gene's germline CDR1 is SEHNR and CDR2 FQNEAQ (reference sequence). The CDR3 has 16 residues. The germline V and J ends were trimmed by 6 bases and 3 bases, with 15 bases remaining between them. Filled out from reference TRBV7-9 and TRBJ2-6, the complete variable domain reads DTGVSQNPRHKITKRGQNVTFRCDPISEHNRLYWYRQTLGQGPEFLTYFQNEAQLEKSRLLSDRFSAERPKGSFSTLEIQRTEQGDSAMYLCASRGKQGRGANVLTFGAGSRLTVL.

The chain is built from TRBV11-2 and TRBJ2-7; D may match TRBD1 or TRBD2 (6 bases each). Germline CDR1 SGHAT, CDR2 FQNNGV. This CDR3 comprises 15 residues. V was cut by 5 bases and J by 2 bases, with 16 bases left in between. The CDR3 nucleotides are TGTGCCAGCAGCCCAAGGGGGACTGTGGCCTACGAGCAGTACTTC. Its translation: CASSPRGTVAYEQYF.

The table lists this clonotype with a few counts. V usage is TRBV4-1 and J usage is TRBJ2-6; no firm D call. CDR1 is MGHRA, CDR2 YSYEKL, per germline. V lost 0 bases and J 4 bases, leaving 4 bases between the germline ends. CDR3 length: 14 residues. The CDR3 DNA reads as TGCGCCAGCAGCCAAGAGTGGGGGGCCAACGTCCTGACTTTC. Translated: CASSQEWGANVLTF.

This chain links TRBV12-3 or TRBV12-4 with TRBJ1-5, with a possible D match to TRBD1 (6 bases). Trimming took 7 bases from V and 4 from J, leaving 11 bases between them. The CDR3 length is 13 residues. The CDR3 loop is CASMGGINQPQHF. As DNA, the CDR3 is TGTGCCAGCATGGGGGGCATTAATCAGCCCCAGCATTTT.

In this sample, this clonotype turned up many times. CDR3 amino acids: CASSLAGGGEQYF. The CDR3 DNA reads TGTGCCAGCTCACTAGCGGGAGGGGGCGAGCAGTACTTC. The V call is TRBV12-3 or TRBV12-4, the J call TRBJ2-7, with 13 positions matching TRBD2. V lost 8 bases to trimming and J lost 6 bases; unmatched junction nucleotides: 4. The CDR3 is 13 residues long.

V gene TRBV6-2 or TRBV6-3 combines with J gene TRBJ2-5; D unclear. Trimming left V 2 bases short and J 5 bases short, with 18 bases between. The CDR3 runs to 16 residues. Germline-derived CDR1 and CDR2 are MNHEY and SVGEGT. CDR3 in DNA: TGTGCCAGCAGTTACCACTCGAGAGCCCTAGGGGAGACCCAGTACTTC. Protein sequence: CASSYHSRALGETQYF.

This clonotype was seen a handful of times. The V call is TRBV24-1, the J call TRBJ2-1; 7 bases align to TRBD2. The CDR3 covers 15 residues. CDR1 is KGHDR and CDR2 is SFDVKD in the germline V gene. V trimming: 0 bases; J trimming: 5 bases; junction bases outside the gene matches: 3. CDR3 in amino acids: CATSDLGLADNEQFF. The CDR3 nucleotides are TGTGCCACCAGTGATTTGGGGCTAGCGGACAATGAGCAGTTCTTC.

The sample holds a few counts of this clonotype. V gene TRBV10-1 combines with J gene TRBJ1-4; 7 bases match TRBD1. V lost 4 bases, J lost 5 bases, and 7 bases stayed unmatched. Germline lookup yields CDR1 WNHNN and CDR2 SYGVQD (reference sequence). The CDR3 runs 15 residues. The CDR3 DNA sequence: TGCGCCAGCAGTGGGATACAGGGGCACAATGAAAAACTGTTTTTT. Translating gives CASSGIQGHNEKLFF.

This rearrangement joins TRBV12-3 or TRBV12-4 to TRBJ2-2, with 15 bases identical to TRBD2. The CDR3 length is 17 residues. V shed 5 bases, J shed 6 bases, and the junction held 7 bases outside the gene matches. CDR3 DNA sequence: TGTGCCAGCAGTCCCGTTGGGACTAGCGGGAGGCCCGGGGAGCTGTTTTTT. Protein product: CASSPVGTSGRPGELFF.

The chain recombines TRBV28 with TRBJ2-7; 8 bases are shared with TRBD1. CDR1 and CDR2 from the germline V gene are MDHEN and SYDVKM. The CDR3 is 12 residues long. The J segment lost 7 bases and the V segment lost 5 bases, leaving 4 bases of the junction unmatched. CDR3 bases: TGTGCCAGCAGTCCGACAGGGGTGGAGCAGTACTTC. It translates to CASSPTGVEQYF.

The chain employs TRBV5-1 and TRBJ2-7; 8 positions agree with TRBD2. The V gene's germline CDR1 is SGHRS and CDR2 YFSETQ. J lost 2 bases, V lost 5 bases, and 15 bases had no gene match. The CDR3 has 17 amino acids. The CDR3 reads CASRPPLEAGVAYEQYF. As DNA, the CDR3 is TGCGCCAGCAGACCCCCCCTGGAAGCGGGAGTCGCCTACGAGCAGTACTTC.

This clonotype was picked up a small number of times. V gene TRBV6-1 combines with J gene TRBJ2-7, with D perhaps matching TRBD2 (5 bases). The germline V and J ends were trimmed by 3 bases and 3 bases, with 9 bases remaining between them. The germline V gene encodes CDR1 MNHNS and CDR2 SASEGT. The CDR3 length is 13 residues. CDR3 sequence reads: CASSDYGGYEQYF. DNA for the CDR3: TGTGCCAGCAGTGATTACGGAGGCTACGAGCAGTACTTC.

The sample holds a few counts of this clonotype. The chain combines TRBV20-1 with TRBJ1-2; 10 bases are a match to TRBD1. The CDR3 has 13 residues. V dropped 6 bases and J dropped 6; count of bases not matched to a gene: 7. The germline gives CDR1 DFQATT, CDR2 SNEGSKA (reference sequence). This CDR3 reads CSAGGGTGDGYTF. In nucleotides, the CDR3 is TGCAGTGCGGGAGGCGGGACAGGGGATGGCTACACCTTC.

This clonotype showed up just once. The rearrangement links TRBV6-2 or TRBV6-3 to TRBJ1-5; D remains ambiguous. CDR1 and CDR2 (germline): MNHEY, SVGEGT. The CDR3 consists of 13 residues. Between the trimmed V and J ends, which lost 7 bases and 5 bases, there was a span of 12 bases. In DNA form, the CDR3 reads TGTGCCAGCACCCAGACTGACTATCAGCCCCAGCATTTT. Translating it yields CASTQTDYQPQHF.

The chain's CDR3 is CASSLGRSGDTIYF. For the CDR3, the DNA is TGTGCCAGCAGTTTGGGCAGGTCCGGGGACACCATATATTTT. J is TRBJ1-3 and V is TRBV12-3 or TRBV12-4; no definite D call. The CDR3 has 14 amino acids. Trimming removed 3 bases at V and 8 bases at J, with 14 bases between.

This clonotype occurred a few times. The chain joins TRBV5-6 to TRBJ1-2; 7 bases are a match to TRBD1. CDR3 length: 14 residues. V dropped 0 bases and J dropped 7; count of bases not matched to a gene: 6. Germline loops: CDR1 SGHDT, CDR2 YYEEEE. The CDR3 DNA follows: TGTGCCAGCAGCTTGGAGACAGGGTTTACTGGCTACACCTTC. This gives the protein CASSLETGFTGYTF.